This T cell receptor beta chain was captured in a study of cytotoxic CD8 clonotypes in ibrutinib-treated CLL. Profiling relied on immunoSEQ multiplex PCR, and the TCRdb table lists in-frame clones only, not all of them. This sample has over 70,000 clones, with about 76% found just once. CDR1 and CDR2 from the germline V gene are KGHSH and LQKENI. This CDR3 is built from 14 residues. Trimming took off 0 bases at V and 3 bases at J, with 7 bases between the two ends. As concerns this clone: Antigen: not known.

Study conclusions and caveats: Clonality climbed at ibrutinib response, then dropped toward baseline at progression.

The TCR sequence derives from a human donor with chronic lymphocytic leukemia. The source was PBMCs, collected after 12 months of ibrutinib treatment. The rearrangement joins TRBV18 to TRBJ2-3; D gene uncertain. CDR3 DNA: TGTGCCAGCTCACCACCGTGGGGTACAGATACGCAGTATTTT. This encodes CASSPPWGTDTQYF.